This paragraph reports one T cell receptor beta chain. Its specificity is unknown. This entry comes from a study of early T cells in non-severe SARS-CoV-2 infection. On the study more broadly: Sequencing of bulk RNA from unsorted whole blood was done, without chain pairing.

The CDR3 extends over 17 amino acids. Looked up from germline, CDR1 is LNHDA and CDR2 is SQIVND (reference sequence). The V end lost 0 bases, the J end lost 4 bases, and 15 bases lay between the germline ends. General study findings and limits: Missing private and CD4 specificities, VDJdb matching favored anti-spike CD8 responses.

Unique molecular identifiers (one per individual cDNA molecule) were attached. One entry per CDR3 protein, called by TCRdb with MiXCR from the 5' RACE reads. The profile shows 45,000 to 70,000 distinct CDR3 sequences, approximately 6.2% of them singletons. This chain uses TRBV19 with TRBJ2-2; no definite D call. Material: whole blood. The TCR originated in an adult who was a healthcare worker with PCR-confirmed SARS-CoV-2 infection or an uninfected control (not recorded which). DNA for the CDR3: TGTGCCAGTAGTATAGATGCCGAAGGGATTGGCACCGGGGAGCTGTTTTTT. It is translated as CASSIDAEGIGTGELFF.